This T cell receptor (beta chain) was identified in a study of cytomegalovirus exposure and HLA in healthy donors. PCR primers comprised 60 Vbeta and 13 Jbeta primers. Produced via immunoSEQ multiplex PCR; TCRdb's table is partial and in-frame only. The data contain around 140,000 clones, 55% to 80% of them seen just once; the ten biggest clones take up 2.4%. V dropped 6 bases and J dropped 15; count of bases not matched to a gene: 8. This CDR3 contains 11 residues. CDR1 and CDR2 from the germline V gene are MNHEY and SVGAGI. The receptor's source is a woman in her 40s in good health and CMV-seronegative. The sample taken for sequencing was PBMCs. The chain combines TRBV6-5 with TRBJ2-1; 7 bases align to TRBD1. The CDR3 bases are TGTGCCAGCAGCTCGACAGGGATAGCGTTCTTC. Translated: CASSSTGIAFF.